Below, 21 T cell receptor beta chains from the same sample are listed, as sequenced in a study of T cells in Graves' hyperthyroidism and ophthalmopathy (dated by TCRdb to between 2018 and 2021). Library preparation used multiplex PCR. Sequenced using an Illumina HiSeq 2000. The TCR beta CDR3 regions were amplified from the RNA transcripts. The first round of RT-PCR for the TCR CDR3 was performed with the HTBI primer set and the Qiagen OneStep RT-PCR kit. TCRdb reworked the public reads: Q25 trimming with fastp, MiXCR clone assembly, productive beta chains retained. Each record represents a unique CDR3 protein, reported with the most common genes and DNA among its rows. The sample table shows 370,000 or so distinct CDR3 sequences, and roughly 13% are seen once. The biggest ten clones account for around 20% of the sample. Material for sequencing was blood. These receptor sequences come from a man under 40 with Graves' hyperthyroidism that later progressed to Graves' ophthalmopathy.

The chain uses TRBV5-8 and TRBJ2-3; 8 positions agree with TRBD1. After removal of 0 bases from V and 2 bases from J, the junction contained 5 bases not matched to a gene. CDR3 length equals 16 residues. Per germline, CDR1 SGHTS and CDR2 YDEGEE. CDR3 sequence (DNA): TGTGCCAGCAGCTTGGTGGGACAGGTCTTCACAGATACGCAGTATTTT. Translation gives CASSLVGQVFTDTQYF.

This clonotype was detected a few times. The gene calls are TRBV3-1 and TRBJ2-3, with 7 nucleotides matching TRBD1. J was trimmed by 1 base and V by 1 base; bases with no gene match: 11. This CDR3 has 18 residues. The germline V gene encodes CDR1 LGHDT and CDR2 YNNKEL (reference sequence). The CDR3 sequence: CASSQVFPYRGGTDTQYF. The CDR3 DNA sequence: TGTGCCAGCAGCCAAGTGTTCCCTTACAGGGGTGGCACAGATACGCAGTATTTT.

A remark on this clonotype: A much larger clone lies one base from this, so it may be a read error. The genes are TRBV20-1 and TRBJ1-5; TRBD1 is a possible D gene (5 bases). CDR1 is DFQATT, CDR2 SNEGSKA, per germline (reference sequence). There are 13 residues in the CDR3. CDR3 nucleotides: TGCAGTGCTCTGCGACAGCTCAATCAGCCCCAGCGTTTT. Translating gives CSALRQLNQPQRF.

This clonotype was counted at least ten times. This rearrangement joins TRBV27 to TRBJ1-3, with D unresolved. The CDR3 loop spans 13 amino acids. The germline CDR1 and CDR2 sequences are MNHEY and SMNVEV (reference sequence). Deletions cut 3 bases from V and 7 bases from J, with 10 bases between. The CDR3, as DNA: TGTGCCAGCAGTTTCGGAAAAGGCAACACCATATATTTT. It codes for CASSFGKGNTIYF.

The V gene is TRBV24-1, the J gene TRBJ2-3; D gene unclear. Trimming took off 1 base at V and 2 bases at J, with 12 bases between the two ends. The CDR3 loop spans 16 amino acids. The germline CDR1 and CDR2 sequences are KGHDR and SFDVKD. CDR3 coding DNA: TGTGCCACCAGTGATTTAAAACAGTTTAACACAGATACGCAGTATTTT. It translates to CATSDLKQFNTDTQYF.

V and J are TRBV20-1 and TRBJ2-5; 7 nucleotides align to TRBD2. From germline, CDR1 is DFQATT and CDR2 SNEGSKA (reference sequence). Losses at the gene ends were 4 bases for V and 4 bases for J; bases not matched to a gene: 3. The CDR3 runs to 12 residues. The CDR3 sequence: CSATGLGETQYF. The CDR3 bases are TGCAGTGCTACAGGACTAGGAGAGACCCAGTACTTC.

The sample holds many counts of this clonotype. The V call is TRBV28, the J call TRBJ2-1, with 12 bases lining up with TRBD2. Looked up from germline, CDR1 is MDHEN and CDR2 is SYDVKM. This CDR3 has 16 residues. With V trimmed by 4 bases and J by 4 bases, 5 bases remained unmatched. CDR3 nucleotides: TGTGCCAGCAGTTCTCCGGGACTAGCGGGTTACAATGAGCAGTTCTTC. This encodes CASSSPGLAGYNEQFF.

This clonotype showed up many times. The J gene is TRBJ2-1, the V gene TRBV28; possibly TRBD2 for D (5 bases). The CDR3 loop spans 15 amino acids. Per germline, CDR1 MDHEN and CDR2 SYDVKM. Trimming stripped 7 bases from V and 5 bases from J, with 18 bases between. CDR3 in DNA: TGTGCCAGCACTTACCTCCGGGATATGGACAATGAGCAGTTCTTC. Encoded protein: CASTYLRDMDNEQFF.

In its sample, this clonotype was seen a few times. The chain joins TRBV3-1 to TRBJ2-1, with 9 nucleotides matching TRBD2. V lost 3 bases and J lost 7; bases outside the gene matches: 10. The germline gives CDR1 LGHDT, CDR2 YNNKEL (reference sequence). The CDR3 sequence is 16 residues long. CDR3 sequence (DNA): TGTGCCAGCAGCCAGGGGCTAGCGGGGCTGAGGAATGAGCAGTTCTTC. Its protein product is CASSQGLAGLRNEQFF.

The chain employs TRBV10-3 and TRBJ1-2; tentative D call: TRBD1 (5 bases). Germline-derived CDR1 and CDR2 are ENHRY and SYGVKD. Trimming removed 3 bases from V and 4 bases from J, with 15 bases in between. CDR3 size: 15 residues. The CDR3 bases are TGTGCCATCAGTGATCCCACAGGTGGAAGCTATGGCTACACCTTC. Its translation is CAISDPTGGSYGYTF.

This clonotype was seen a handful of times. Here the CDR3 reads CASSLGWETQYF. CDR3 DNA sequence: TGTGCCAGCAGTTTAGGGTGGGAGACCCAGTACTTC. The chain recombines TRBV12-3 or TRBV12-4 with TRBJ2-5; D unresolved. The CDR3 is made up of 12 amino acids. The V end lost 1 base, the J end lost 5 bases, and 5 bases lay between the germline ends.

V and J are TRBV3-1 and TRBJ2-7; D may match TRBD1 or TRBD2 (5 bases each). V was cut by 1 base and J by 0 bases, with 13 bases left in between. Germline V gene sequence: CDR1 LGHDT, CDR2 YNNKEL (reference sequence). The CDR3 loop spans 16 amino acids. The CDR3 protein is CASSQGAWGSSYEQYF. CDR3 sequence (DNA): TGTGCCAGCAGCCAAGGGGCTTGGGGGTCCTCCTACGAGCAGTACTTC.

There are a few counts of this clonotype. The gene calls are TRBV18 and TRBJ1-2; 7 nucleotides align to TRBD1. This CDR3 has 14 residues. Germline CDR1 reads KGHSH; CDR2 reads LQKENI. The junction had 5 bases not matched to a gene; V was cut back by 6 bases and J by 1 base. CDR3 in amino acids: CASSPGQNNYGYTF. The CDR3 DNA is TGTGCCAGCTCTCCGGGACAGAATAACTATGGCTACACCTTC.

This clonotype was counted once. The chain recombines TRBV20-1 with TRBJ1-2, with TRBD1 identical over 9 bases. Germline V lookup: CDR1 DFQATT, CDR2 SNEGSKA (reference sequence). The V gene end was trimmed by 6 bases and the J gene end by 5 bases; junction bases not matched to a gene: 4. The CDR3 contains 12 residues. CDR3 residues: CSADRGGYGYTF. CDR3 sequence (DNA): TGCAGTGCGGACAGGGGAGGATATGGCTACACCTTC.

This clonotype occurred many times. CDR3 sequence: CASSLVPGRGSPLHF. The CDR3, as DNA: TGTGCCAGCAGCTTGGTTCCAGGGCGAGGATCACCCCTCCACTTT. The chain combines TRBV5-5 with TRBJ1-6; TRBD1 might be the D (5 bases). CDR3 length: 15 amino acids. V lost 0 bases and J 10 bases, leaving 14 bases between the germline ends. The germline CDR1 and CDR2 sequences are SGHKS and YYEKEE (reference sequence). Combining the CDR3 with reference TRBV5-5 and TRBJ1-6 gives the whole variable domain DAGVTQSPTHLIKTRGQQVTLRCSPISGHKSVSWYQQVLGQGPQFIFQYYEKEERGRGNFPDRFSARQFPNYSSELNVNALLLGDSALYLCASSLVPGRGSPLHFGNGTRLTVT.

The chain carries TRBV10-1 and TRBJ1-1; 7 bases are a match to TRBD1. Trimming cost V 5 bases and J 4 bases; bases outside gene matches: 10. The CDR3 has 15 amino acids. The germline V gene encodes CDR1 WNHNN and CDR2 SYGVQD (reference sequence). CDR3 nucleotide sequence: TGCGCCAGCAGTACCGGACAGGTAGACGGCACTGAAGCTTTCTTT. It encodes CASSTGQVDGTEAFF.

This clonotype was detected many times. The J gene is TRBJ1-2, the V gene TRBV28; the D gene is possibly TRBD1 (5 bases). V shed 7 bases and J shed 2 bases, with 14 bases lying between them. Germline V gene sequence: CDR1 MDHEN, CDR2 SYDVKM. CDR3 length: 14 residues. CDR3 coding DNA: TGTGCCAGCACCCTATCCGGGACGAACTATGGCTACACCTTC. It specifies CASTLSGTNYGYTF.

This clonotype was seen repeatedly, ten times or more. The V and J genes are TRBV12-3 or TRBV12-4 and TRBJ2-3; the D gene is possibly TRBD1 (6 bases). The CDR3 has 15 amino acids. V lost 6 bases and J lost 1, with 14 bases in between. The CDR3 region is CASRPKWTGTDTQYF. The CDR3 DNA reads TGTGCCAGCAGGCCCAAATGGACAGGCACAGATACGCAGTATTTT.

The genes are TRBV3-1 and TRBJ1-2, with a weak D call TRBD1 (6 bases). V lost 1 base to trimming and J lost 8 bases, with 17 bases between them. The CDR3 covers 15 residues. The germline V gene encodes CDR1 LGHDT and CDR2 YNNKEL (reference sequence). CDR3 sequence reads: CASSQVGGLPRGYTF. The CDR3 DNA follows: TGTGCCAGCAGCCAAGTGGGGGGCCTTCCCCGGGGCTACACCTTC.

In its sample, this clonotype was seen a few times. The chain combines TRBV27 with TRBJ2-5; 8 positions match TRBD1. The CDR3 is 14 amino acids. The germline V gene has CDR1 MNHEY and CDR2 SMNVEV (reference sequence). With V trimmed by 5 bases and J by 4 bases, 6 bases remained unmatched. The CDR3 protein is CASSPTTGAETQYF. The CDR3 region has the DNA TGTGCCAGCAGTCCAACGACAGGGGCAGAGACCCAGTACTTC.

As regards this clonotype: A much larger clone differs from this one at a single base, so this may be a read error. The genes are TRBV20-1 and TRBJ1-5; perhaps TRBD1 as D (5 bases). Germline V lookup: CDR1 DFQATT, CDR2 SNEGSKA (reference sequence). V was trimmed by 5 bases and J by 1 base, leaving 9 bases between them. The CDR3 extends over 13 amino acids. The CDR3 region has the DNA TGCAGTGCTTCCCGGGACAGCAATCAGCCCCAGCATTTT. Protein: CSASRDSNQPQHF.